Listed here are 4 T cell receptor beta chains from one sample, sequenced in a study of blood T cell repertoires in COVID-19. Libraries were prepared by immunoSEQ multiplex PCR; TCRdb keeps only in-frame clonotypes and omits some of them. The data contain roughly 310,000 clones, more than 90% of them singletons. Input material: PBMCs or T cells enriched from blood (not recorded which). These receptors all stem from a man between 60 and 75 years old who had recovered from COVID-19.

This clone was detected once. V usage is TRBV10-3 and J usage is TRBJ2-7; 7 nucleotides align to TRBD1. Trimming cost V 6 bases and J 2 bases; bases outside gene matches: 1. This CDR3 contains 12 residues. In germline, CDR1 is ENHRY, CDR2 SYGVKD. The CDR3 DNA sequence: TGTGCCATCAGCGGACAGGCCTACGAGCAGTACTTC. Translated: CAISGQAYEQYF.

The chain uses TRBV11-1 and TRBJ1-1; TRBD1 aligns across 8 bases. The germline V gene encodes CDR1 SGHAT and CDR2 FQDESV (reference sequence). This CDR3 has 15 residues. J lost 4 bases, V lost 1 base, and 5 bases had no gene match. This chain's CDR3 is CASSLVRTGSTEAFF. CDR3 nucleotide sequence: TGTGCCAGCAGCTTAGTTCGGACAGGGTCCACTGAAGCTTTCTTT.

V and J are TRBV4-1 and TRBJ2-1, with 7 bases identical to TRBD1. Germline lookup yields CDR1 MGHRA and CDR2 YSYEKL. V dropped 1 base and J dropped 2; count of bases not matched to a gene: 11. This CDR3 has 18 amino acids. CDR3 loop: CASSQGGGLGQPYNEQFF. The CDR3 nucleotides read TGCGCCAGCAGCCAAGGTGGGGGCTTGGGACAGCCCTACAATGAGCAGTTCTTC.

V usage is TRBV6-5 and J usage is TRBJ2-2; D remains unclear. Germline V lookup: CDR1 MNHEY, CDR2 SVGAGI. V gave up 6 bases and J gave up 1 base, with 12 bases separating them. CDR3 length: 15 amino acids. Written as DNA, the CDR3 is TGTGCCAGCAGCCTTTATAAACTGAACACCGGGGAGCTGTTTTTT. Encoded protein: CASSLYKLNTGELFF.